Listed here are 32 T cell receptor beta chains from one sample, sequenced in a study of breast tumors, draining lymph nodes, adjacent tissues. TCRdb fed the multiplex PCR reads into MiXCR, producing one record per CDR3 protein. The table shows about 52,000 distinct CDR3 sequences, with over 40% occurring only once. Source material: breast tumor tissue. The receptors come from a female donor with breast cancer. Some clones in this sample may be carry-over from other donors' samples.

Worth noting for this clonotype: One end of the junction fails to match germline, which may point to a read error. The chain joins TRBV5-8 to TRBJ2-7, with 9 bases aligning to TRBD1. Germline CDR1 is SGHTS and CDR2 is YDEGEE. The CDR3 extends over 16 amino acids. The chain's CDR3 is CASSYMTGTGSSEQYF. DNA for the CDR3: TGCGCCAGCAGCTATATGACCGGGACAGGGTCGTCCGAGCAGTACTTC.

The rearrangement links TRBV7-3 to TRBJ2-1; 8 positions agree with TRBD2. CDR1 SGHTA and CDR2 FQGTGA come from the germline V gene. V gave up 6 bases and J gave up 4 bases; unmatched junction bases: 8. The CDR3 length is 15 residues. CDR3 DNA: TGTGCCAGCAGTGACGGGACGGGAGGGTACAATGAGCAGTTCTTC. Translation gives CASSDGTGGYNEQFF.

The chain uses TRBV5-1 and TRBJ1-2; D ambiguous. This CDR3 has 15 residues. Germline assignment: CDR1 SGHRS and CDR2 YFSETQ. V was shortened by 0 bases and J by 0 bases, with 9 bases between the two germline ends. The CDR3 here is CASSLEGIANYGYTF. CDR3 DNA: TGCGCCAGCAGCTTGGAGGGAATAGCTAACTATGGCTACACCTTC.

The chain combines TRBV20-1 with TRBJ2-5; 14 nucleotides agree with TRBD2. Germline-derived CDR1 and CDR2 are DFQATT and SNEGSKA (reference sequence). Germline trimming cut 2 bases from V and 4 bases from J; bases unmatched to any gene: 9. This CDR3 spans 17 amino acids. The CDR3 here is CSARRPGLAGVVETQYF. The CDR3 DNA reads as TGCAGTGCTAGAAGACCGGGACTAGCGGGAGTCGTAGAGACCCAGTACTTC.

This clonotype was found a few times. The rearrangement links TRBV6-1 to TRBJ2-1; no reliable D call. There are 12 residues in the CDR3. Germline loops: CDR1 MNHNS, CDR2 SASEGT. The V gene lost 6 bases and the J gene lost 4 bases, with 7 bases spanning the gap. The CDR3 region is CASRQYYNEQFF. The CDR3 DNA reads TGTGCCAGCAGGCAGTATTACAATGAGCAGTTCTTC.

V and J are TRBV3-2 and TRBJ1-1; whether TRBD1, the table's D call, matches the DNA was not checked. TRBV3-2 is noted as a pseudogene. There are 16 residues in the CDR3. The CDR3 nucleotides are TGTGCCAGCAGCCAAGGGCCGACGGGGCTTGACACTGAAGCTTTCTTT. The encoded protein is CASSQGPTGLDTEAFF.

For the CDR3, the DNA is TGTGCCAGCAGCCAGAGAGGGGCCTCCGAGCAGTACTTC. Amino acid sequence: CASSQRGASEQYF. The chain has TRBV11-3 and TRBJ2-7; either TRBD1 or TRBD2 may supply D (5 bases each). CDR1 is SGHNT, CDR2 YENEEA, per germline. Trimming stripped 5 bases from V and 6 bases from J, with 14 bases between. This CDR3 contains 13 residues.

The chain uses TRBV7-8 and TRBJ1-2; 12 bases map to TRBD1. V was pared by 1 base and J by 0 bases, with 9 bases of the junction left unmatched. From germline, CDR1 is SGHVS and CDR2 FQNEAQ. The CDR3 has 19 amino acids. CDR3 sequence reads: CASSLVVAGTGGTNYGYTF. In nucleotides, the CDR3 is TGTGCCAGCAGCTTAGTAGTGGCCGGGACAGGGGGCACTAACTATGGCTACACCTTC.

This clonotype was seen at least ten times. The chain combines TRBV3-1 with TRBJ2-5; TRBD2 matches at 12 bases. Germline values: CDR1 LGHDT, CDR2 YNNKEL (reference sequence). The CDR3 extends over 16 amino acids. Germline trimming cut 1 base from V and 4 bases from J; bases unmatched to any gene: 4. As DNA, the CDR3 is TGTGCCAGCAGCCAAGGATCGACTAGCGGGAGAGAGACCCAGTACTTC. Encoded protein: CASSQGSTSGRETQYF.

Regarding this clonotype: The junction and the germline gene differ at one end; a read error may be behind it. The chain joins TRBV6-6 to TRBJ1-4; D is unclear. The CDR3 sequence is 17 residues long. Germline CDR1 is MNHNY and CDR2 is SVGAGI (reference sequence). This chain's CDR3 is CASSYSTGRSSNEELLF. The CDR3 bases are TGCGCCAGCAGTTACTCGACGGGCCGCAGTTCTAATGAAGAACTGCTTTTT.

This clonotype was seen many times. This chain joins TRBV19 and TRBJ2-3; possibly TRBD2 for D (6 bases). Germline V gene sequence: CDR1 LNHDA, CDR2 SQIVND (reference sequence). Trimming removed 3 bases from V and 0 bases from J, with 13 bases in between. The CDR3 sequence is 16 residues long. The CDR3 nucleotides are TGTGCCAGTAGTATTCTGACTAGTCTTAGCACAGATACGCAGTATTTT. This encodes CASSILTSLSTDTQYF.

The sample holds many counts of this clonotype. The chain combines TRBV7-3 with TRBJ2-3; no firm D call. From germline, CDR1 is SGHTA and CDR2 FQGTGA. This CDR3 has 13 residues. V lost 3 bases to trimming and J lost 0 bases, with 4 bases between them. The CDR3: CASSFSSTDTQYF. The CDR3 DNA sequence: TGTGCCAGCAGCTTTTCTAGCACAGATACGCAGTATTTT.

This clonotype was seen at least ten times. V is TRBV5-5 and J is TRBJ1-2; D is possibly TRBD1 (6 bases). The CDR3 runs 14 residues. The V and J ends lost 5 bases and 6 bases respectively, with 17 bases between them. Germline CDR1 reads SGHKS; CDR2 reads YYEKEE (reference sequence). The CDR3 sequence: CASSSGGQGDGYTF. CDR3 nucleotides: TGTGCCAGCAGTTCGGGGGGCCAGGGAGATGGCTACACCTTC.

The V and J genes are TRBV20-1 and TRBJ2-1; possible D gene TRBD2, 7 bases. The germline V gene encodes CDR1 DFQATT and CDR2 SNEGSKA (reference sequence). This CDR3 comprises 13 residues. V was trimmed by 6 bases and J by 7 bases, leaving 16 bases between them. The CDR3 sequence is CSASQGGWNEQFF. CDR3 in DNA: TGCAGTGCGTCACAGGGAGGGTGGAATGAGCAGTTCTTC.

There are many counts of this clonotype. The rearrangement uses TRBV11-3 and TRBJ2-3; TRBD2 might be the D (5 bases). The V and J ends lost 4 bases and 2 bases respectively, with 10 bases between them. The CDR3 spans 14 residues. Germline V gene data show CDR1 as SGHNT and CDR2 as YENEEA. DNA of the CDR3: TGTGCCAGCAGCTCCGGACTGATCACAGATACGCAGTATTTT. Amino acids: CASSSGLITDTQYF.

J is TRBJ1-1 and V is TRBV24-1; 8 nucleotides align to TRBD1. Looked up from germline, CDR1 is KGHDR and CDR2 is SFDVKD. CDR3 length: 12 amino acids. The V gene end was trimmed by 6 bases and the J gene end by 7 bases; junction bases not matched to a gene: 3. CDR3 bases: TGTGCCACCAGTACAGGACAGGGTGAAGCTTTCTTT. Its protein product is CATSTGQGEAFF.

This clonotype was counted ten times or more. V is TRBV6-2 or TRBV6-3 and J is TRBJ2-1; D perhaps matches TRBD2 (5 bases). V was pared by 2 bases and J by 10 bases, with 12 bases between. CDR1 and CDR2 (germline): MNHEY, SVGEGT. The CDR3 loop spans 13 amino acids. For the CDR3, the DNA is TGTGCCAGCAGTTACGCGGGCCCGGGGGAGCAGTTCTTC. Its translation: CASSYAGPGEQFF.

This clonotype was detected many times. The chain combines TRBV11-3 with TRBJ1-2, with a weak D call TRBD1 (5 bases). Germline V CDR1 and CDR2: SGHNT, YENEEA. Trimming stripped 1 base from V and 5 bases from J, with 11 bases between. The CDR3 contains 14 residues. This CDR3 reads CASSLGGARYGYTF. The DNA of the CDR3 is TGTGCCAGCAGCTTAGGGGGCGCGAGGTATGGCTACACCTTC.

V is TRBV2 and J is TRBJ2-7, with 12 bases aligning to TRBD2. Looked up from germline, CDR1 is SNHLY and CDR2 is FYNNEI. This CDR3 region has 14 residues. The V gene end was trimmed by 6 bases and the J gene end by 4 bases; junction bases not matched to a gene: 4. For the CDR3, the DNA is TGTGCCAGCAGGGAGACTAGCGGGAGATACGAGCAGTACTTC. Translating it yields CASRETSGRYEQYF.

This clonotype has only one observation. One end of the junction varies from germline; a read error may be responsible. V is TRBV4-3 and J is TRBJ2-7; D is perhaps TRBD1 (6 bases). The CDR3 contains 15 residues. From germline, CDR1 is LGHNA and CDR2 YSLEER. The CDR3 DNA sequence: TGCACCAGCAGCCAGATTCCAGGGGATGTCTACGAGCAGTACTTC. As protein: CTSSQIPGDVYEQYF.

This clonotype was seen at least ten times. The genes are TRBV11-3 and TRBJ1-3; D is ambiguous. Per germline, CDR1 SGHNT and CDR2 YENEEA. V gave up 2 bases and J gave up 3 bases, with 8 bases separating them. This CDR3 is built from 14 residues. The DNA for the CDR3 is TGTGCCAGCAGCTTAAGTATATATGGAAACACCATATATTTT. It translates to CASSLSIYGNTIYF.

This clonotype came up many times. The chain is built from TRBV6-1 and TRBJ2-7; D uncertain. Germline V gene sequence: CDR1 MNHNS, CDR2 SASEGT. V lost 3 bases and J 2 bases, leaving 8 bases between the germline ends. The CDR3 loop spans 13 amino acids. CDR3 loop: CASSEYRTYEQYF. As DNA, the CDR3 is TGTGCCAGCAGTGAGTACAGAACCTACGAGCAGTACTTC.

The J gene is TRBJ1-6, the V gene TRBV3-1; 8 bases align to TRBD1. This CDR3 comprises 15 residues. Trimming took 3 bases from V and 5 from J; bases not matched to a gene: 3. Germline V gives CDR1 LGHDT, CDR2 YNNKEL (reference sequence). The CDR3 sequence: CASSQQTGDNSPLHF. The CDR3, as DNA: TGTGCCAGCAGCCAGCAGACAGGGGATAATTCACCCCTCCACTTT.

Regarding this clonotype: The germline gene is not matched at one end of the junction; a read error may be the cause. The J gene is TRBJ1-5, the V gene TRBV16; the D gene is possibly TRBD1 (5 bases). Germline CDR1 is KGHSY and CDR2 is FQNENV. This CDR3 contains 15 residues. CDR3 bases: TGTGCCAGCACCCAAGGGTGGCAGGGAAATCAGCCCCAGCATTTT. It codes for CASTQGWQGNQPQHF.

A remark on this clonotype: It may be a read error: a sequence one base away is much more abundant. The chain has TRBV6-5 and TRBJ2-7, with D possibly TRBD2 on 6 matching bases. The CDR3 spans 14 residues. The V end was cut by 7 bases, the J end by 7 bases, with 20 bases between. Germline V gives CDR1 MNHEY, CDR2 SVGAGI. The CDR3 here is CASTRGESHSEQYF. Written as DNA, the CDR3 is TGTGCCAGCACGCGCGGGGAGTCTCATTCGGAGCAGTACTTC.

Turning to this clonotype: One end of the junction fails to match germline, which may point to a read error. The V gene is TRBV20-1, the J gene TRBJ2-5; 10 bases match TRBD2. This CDR3 is built from 8 residues. Germline CDR1 reads DFQATT; CDR2 reads SNEGSKA (reference sequence). As DNA, the CDR3 is TGCAGTGCAAGGACTAGCGGATTC. Protein product: CSARTSGF.

This clonotype was counted ten times or more. This chain joins TRBV5-8 and TRBJ2-6, with D perhaps matching TRBD1 or TRBD2 (5 bases each). V lost 3 bases to trimming and J lost 0 bases, with 19 bases between them. Per the germline V gene, CDR1 is SGHTS and CDR2 is YDEGEE. This CDR3 has 19 residues. The CDR3 nucleotides read TGTGCCAGCAGCTCATCATCGACGGGGCTAAACTCTGGGGCCAACGTCCTGACTTTC. It specifies CASSSSSTGLNSGANVLTF.

On this clonotype itself: A much bigger clone sits one base away, suggesting this may be a read error. The chain couples TRBV3-1 to TRBJ2-3, with 11 bases that match TRBD2. The germline V gene has CDR1 LGHDT and CDR2 YNNKEL (reference sequence). The CDR3 covers 16 residues. V lost 0 bases, J lost 2 bases, and 1 base stayed unmatched. The CDR3 nucleotides read TGTGCCAGCAGCCAAGATAGCGGGGGGGCCACAGATACGCAGTATTTT. Its protein is CASSQDSGGATDTQYF.

This chain uses TRBV20-1 with TRBJ1-3; 10 bases match TRBD1. The CDR3 consists of 15 residues. Trimming took 3 bases from V and 3 from J; bases not matched to a gene: 5. CDR1 and CDR2 from the germline V gene are DFQATT and SNEGSKA (reference sequence). The CDR3 coding sequence is TGCAGTGCTAGGCGCCGGGACAGGGGTGGAAACACCATATATTTT. Translated: CSARRRDRGGNTIYF.

In regard to this clonotype: The conserved final phenylalanine or tryptophan is absent from the CDR3, which likely points to a read error. The rearrangement uses TRBV5-1 and TRBJ2-7; tentatively, D is TRBD2 (6 bases). V lost 0 bases and J 7 bases, leaving 11 bases between the germline ends. CDR1 and CDR2 from the germline V gene are SGHRS and YFSETQ. This CDR3 contains 13 residues. The CDR3 DNA reads as TGCGCCAGCAGCTTGGAGTGGGGAGGAGAGCAGTACCTC. This codes for CASSLEWGGEQYL.

This clonotype was counted at least ten times. V is TRBV2 and J is TRBJ2-7; TRBD1 agrees at 7 bases. This CDR3 has 12 amino acids. The germline V gene encodes CDR1 SNHLY and CDR2 FYNNEI. J lost 4 bases, V lost 7 bases, and 4 bases had no gene match. The CDR3 sequence is CASKLGQYEQYF. The CDR3 coding sequence is TGTGCCAGCAAGCTGGGACAGTACGAGCAGTACTTC.

The CDR3 sequence is CASSWGPGQGFREQYF. The CDR3, as DNA: TGTGCCAGCAGCTGGGGTCCGGGACAGGGATTCCGCGAGCAGTACTTC. The chain couples TRBV5-4 to TRBJ2-7; the match to TRBD1 covers 9 bases. The germline gives CDR1 SGHNT, CDR2 YYREEE (reference sequence). The CDR3 contains 16 residues. The V and J ends lost 3 bases and 6 bases, in that order; junction bases with no gene match: 13.